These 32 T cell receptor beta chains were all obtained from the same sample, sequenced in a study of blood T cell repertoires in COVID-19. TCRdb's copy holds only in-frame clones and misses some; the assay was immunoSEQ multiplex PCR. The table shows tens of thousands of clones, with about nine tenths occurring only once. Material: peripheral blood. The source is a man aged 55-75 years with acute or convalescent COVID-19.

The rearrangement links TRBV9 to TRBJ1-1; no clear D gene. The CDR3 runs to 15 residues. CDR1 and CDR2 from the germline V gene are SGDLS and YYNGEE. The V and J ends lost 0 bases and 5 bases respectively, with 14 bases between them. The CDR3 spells CASSVGGGRDTEAFF. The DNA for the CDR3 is TGTGCCAGCAGCGTAGGGGGAGGGCGTGATACTGAAGCTTTCTTT.

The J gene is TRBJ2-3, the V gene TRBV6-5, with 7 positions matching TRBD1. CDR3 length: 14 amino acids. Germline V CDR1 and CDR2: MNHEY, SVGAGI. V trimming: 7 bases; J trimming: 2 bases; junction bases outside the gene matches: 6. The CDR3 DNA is TGTGCCAGCAACCGAGACAGGGCCACAGATACGCAGTATTTT. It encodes CASNRDRATDTQYF.

The CDR3 reads CASSLVGGGNTEAFF. The DNA for the CDR3 is TGTGCCAGCAGCTTGGTTGGGGGCGGGAACACTGAAGCTTTCTTT. This sequence joins TRBV5-6 and TRBJ1-1; tentative D call: TRBD1 (6 bases). Germline V gene data show CDR1 as SGHDT and CDR2 as YYEEEE. Trimming shortened V by 0 bases and J by 1 base, and 10 bases separated the two germline ends. The CDR3 loop spans 15 amino acids. The full variable domain, rest sourced from reference TRBV5-6 and TRBJ1-1, is DAGVTQSPTHLIKTRGQQVTLRCSPKSGHDTVSWYQQALGQGPQFIFQYYEEEERQRGNFPDRFSGHQFPNYSSELNVNALLLGDSALYLCASSLVGGGNTEAFFGQGTRLTVV.

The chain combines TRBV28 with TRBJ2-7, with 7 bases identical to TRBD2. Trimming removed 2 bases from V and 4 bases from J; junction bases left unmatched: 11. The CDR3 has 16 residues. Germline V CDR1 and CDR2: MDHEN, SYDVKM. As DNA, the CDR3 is TGTGCCAGCAGTTTAGCCAGTGGGGCGGGAGCATACGAGCAGTACTTC. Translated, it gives CASSLASGAGAYEQYF.

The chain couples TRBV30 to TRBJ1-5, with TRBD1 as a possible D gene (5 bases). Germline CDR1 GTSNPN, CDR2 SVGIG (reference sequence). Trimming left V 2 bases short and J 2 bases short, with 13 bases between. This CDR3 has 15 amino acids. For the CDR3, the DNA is TGTGCCTGGAGTACAGGATTTGGGGGCAATCAGCCCCAGCATTTT. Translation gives CAWSTGFGGNQPQHF.

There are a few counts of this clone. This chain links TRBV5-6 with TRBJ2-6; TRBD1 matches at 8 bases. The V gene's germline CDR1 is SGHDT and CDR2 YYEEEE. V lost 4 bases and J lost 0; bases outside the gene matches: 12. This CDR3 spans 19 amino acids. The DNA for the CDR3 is TGTGCCAGCAGCCTTTTGGGACAGGTTCTATTCTCTGGGGCCAACGTCCTGACTTTC. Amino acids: CASSLLGQVLFSGANVLTF.

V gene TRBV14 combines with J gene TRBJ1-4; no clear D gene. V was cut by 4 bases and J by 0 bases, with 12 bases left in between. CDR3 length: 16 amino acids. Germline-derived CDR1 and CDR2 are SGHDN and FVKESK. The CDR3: CASSLSGGATNEKLFF. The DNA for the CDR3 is TGTGCCAGCAGCCTAAGCGGTGGGGCAACTAATGAAAAACTGTTTTTT.

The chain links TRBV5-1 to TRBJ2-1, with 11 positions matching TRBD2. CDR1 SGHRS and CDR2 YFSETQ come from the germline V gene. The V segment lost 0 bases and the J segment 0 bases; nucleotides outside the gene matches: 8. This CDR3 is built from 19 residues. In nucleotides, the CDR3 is TGCGCCAGCAGCTTGGACGCTAGCGGGAGGTCCAGCTCCTACAATGAGCAGTTCTTC. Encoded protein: CASSLDASGRSSSYNEQFF.

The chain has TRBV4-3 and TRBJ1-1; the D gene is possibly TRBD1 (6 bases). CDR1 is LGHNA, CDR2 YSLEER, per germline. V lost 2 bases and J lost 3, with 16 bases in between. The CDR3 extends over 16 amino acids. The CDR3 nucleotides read TGCGCCAGCAGCCAATCCCCGACAGGTACGGACACTGAAGCTTTCTTT. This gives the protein CASSQSPTGTDTEAFF.

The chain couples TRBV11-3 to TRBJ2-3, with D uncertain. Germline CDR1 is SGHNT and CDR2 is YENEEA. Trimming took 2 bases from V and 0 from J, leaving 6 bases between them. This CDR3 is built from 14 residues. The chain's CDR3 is CASSLRASTDTQYF. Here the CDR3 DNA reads TGTGCCAGCAGCTTACGCGCCAGCACAGATACGCAGTATTTT. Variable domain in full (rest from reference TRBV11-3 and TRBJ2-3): EAGVVQSPRYKIIEKKQPVAFWCNPISGHNTLYWYLQNLGQGPELLIRYENEEAVDDSQLPKDRFSAERLKGVDSTLKIQPAELGDSAVYLCASSLRASTDTQYFGPGTRLTVL.

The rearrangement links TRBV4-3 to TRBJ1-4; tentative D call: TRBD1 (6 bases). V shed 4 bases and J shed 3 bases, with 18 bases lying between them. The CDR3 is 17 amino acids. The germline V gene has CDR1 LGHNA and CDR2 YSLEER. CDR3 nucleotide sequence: TGCGCCAGCAGCCGCATACGCGACAGGAGAGCTAATGAAAAACTGTTTTTT. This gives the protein CASSRIRDRRANEKLFF.

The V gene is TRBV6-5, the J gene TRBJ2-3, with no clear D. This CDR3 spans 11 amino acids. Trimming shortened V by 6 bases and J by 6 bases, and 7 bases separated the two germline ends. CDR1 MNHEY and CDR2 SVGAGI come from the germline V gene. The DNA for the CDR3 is TGTGCCAGCAGGAGACTTGATACGCAGTATTTT. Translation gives CASRRLDTQYF.

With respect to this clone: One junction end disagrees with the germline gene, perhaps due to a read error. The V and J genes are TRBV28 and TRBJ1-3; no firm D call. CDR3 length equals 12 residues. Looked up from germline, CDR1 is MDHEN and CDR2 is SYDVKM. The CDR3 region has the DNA TGTGCCAGCAGTTTCTGGGCCAAAGCATCGGATTTT. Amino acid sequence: CASSFWAKASDF.

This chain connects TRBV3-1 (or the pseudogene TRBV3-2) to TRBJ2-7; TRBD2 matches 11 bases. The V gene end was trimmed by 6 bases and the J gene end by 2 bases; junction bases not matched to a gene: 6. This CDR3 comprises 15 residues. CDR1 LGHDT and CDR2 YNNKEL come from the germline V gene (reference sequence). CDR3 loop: CASSPRLAGPYEQYF. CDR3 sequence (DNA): TGTGCCAGCAGTCCTCGACTAGCGGGGCCCTACGAGCAGTACTTC.

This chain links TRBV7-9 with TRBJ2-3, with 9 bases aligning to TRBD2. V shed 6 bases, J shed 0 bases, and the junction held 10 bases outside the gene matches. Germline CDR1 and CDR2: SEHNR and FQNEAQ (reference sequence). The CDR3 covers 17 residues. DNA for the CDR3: TGTGCCAGCAGGGCGGCGGGAGGGCCTCTGAGCACAGATACGCAGTATTTT. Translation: CASRAAGGPLSTDTQYF.

CDR3 DNA sequence: TGTGCCAGCCGATCGTGGGTGGCGGATTCACCCCTCCACTTT. It is translated as CASRSWVADSPLHF. V gene TRBV6-5 combines with J gene TRBJ1-6; D is undetermined. The germline gives CDR1 MNHEY, CDR2 SVGAGI. Trimming took 8 bases from V and 8 from J, leaving 16 bases between them. The CDR3 consists of 14 residues.

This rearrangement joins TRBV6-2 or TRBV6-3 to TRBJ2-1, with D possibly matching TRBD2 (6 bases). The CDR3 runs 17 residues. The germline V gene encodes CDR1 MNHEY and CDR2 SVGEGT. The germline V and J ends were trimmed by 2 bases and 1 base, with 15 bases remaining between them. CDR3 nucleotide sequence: TGTGCCAGCAGTTACCTCTACGGCGGGGCTTCCTACAATGAGCAGTTCTTC. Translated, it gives CASSYLYGGASYNEQFF.

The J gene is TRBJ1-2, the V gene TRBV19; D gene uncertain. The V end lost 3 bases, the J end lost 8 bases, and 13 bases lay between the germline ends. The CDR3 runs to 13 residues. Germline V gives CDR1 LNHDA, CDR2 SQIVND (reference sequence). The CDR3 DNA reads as TGTGCCAGTAGTATGAGGCAGAAAGAAGGCTACACCTTC. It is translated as CASSMRQKEGYTF.

CDR3 bases: TGTGCCAGCAGACCCGGACAGGGCGGAAGCACTGAAGCTTTCTTT. This sequence encodes CASRPGQGGSTEAFF. The chain is built from TRBV28 and TRBJ1-1; TRBD1 aligns across 8 bases. The germline V gene encodes CDR1 MDHEN and CDR2 SYDVKM. The CDR3 runs 15 residues. With 6 bases clipped from V and 4 bases from J, the junction kept 10 bases outside the gene matches.

The CDR3: CASSFGQGAEDTQYF. The CDR3 coding sequence is TGTGCCAGCAGCTTCGGGCAGGGGGCGGAAGATACGCAGTATTTT. The chain carries TRBV7-9 and TRBJ2-3; 8 bases are a match to TRBD1. CDR1 is SEHNR and CDR2 is FQNEAQ in the germline V gene (reference sequence). The CDR3 contains 15 residues. V gave up 3 bases and J gave up 5 bases; unmatched junction bases: 7.

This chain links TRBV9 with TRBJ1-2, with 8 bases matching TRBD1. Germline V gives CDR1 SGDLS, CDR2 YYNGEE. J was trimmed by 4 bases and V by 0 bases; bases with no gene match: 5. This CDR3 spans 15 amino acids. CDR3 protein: CASSVGTGSTYGYTF. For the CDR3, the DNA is TGTGCCAGCAGCGTAGGGACAGGGAGTACCTATGGCTACACCTTC.

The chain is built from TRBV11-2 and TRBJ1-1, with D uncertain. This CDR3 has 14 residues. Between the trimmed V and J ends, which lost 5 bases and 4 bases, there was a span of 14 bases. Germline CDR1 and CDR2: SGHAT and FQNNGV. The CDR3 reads CASSPWFEGTEAFF. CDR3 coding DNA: TGTGCCAGCAGCCCGTGGTTTGAGGGCACTGAAGCTTTCTTT.

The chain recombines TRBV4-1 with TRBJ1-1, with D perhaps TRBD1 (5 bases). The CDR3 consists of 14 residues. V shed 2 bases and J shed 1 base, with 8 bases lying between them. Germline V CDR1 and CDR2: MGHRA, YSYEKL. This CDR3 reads CASSQLDKNTEAFF. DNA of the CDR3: TGCGCCAGCAGCCAACTGGACAAGAACACTGAAGCTTTCTTT.

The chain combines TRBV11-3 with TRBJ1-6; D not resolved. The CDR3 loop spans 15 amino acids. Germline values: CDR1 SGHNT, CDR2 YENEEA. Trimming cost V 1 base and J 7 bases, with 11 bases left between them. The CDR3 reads CASSLVSYENSPLHF. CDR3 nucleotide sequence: TGTGCCAGCAGCTTAGTATCCTATGAAAATTCACCCCTCCACTTT.

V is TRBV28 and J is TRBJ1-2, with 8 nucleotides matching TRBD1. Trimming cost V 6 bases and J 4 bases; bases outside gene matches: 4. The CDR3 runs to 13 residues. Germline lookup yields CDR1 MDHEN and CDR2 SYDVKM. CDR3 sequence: CASSLTGGYGYTF. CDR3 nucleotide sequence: TGTGCCAGCAGCCTAACAGGGGGCTATGGCTACACCTTC.

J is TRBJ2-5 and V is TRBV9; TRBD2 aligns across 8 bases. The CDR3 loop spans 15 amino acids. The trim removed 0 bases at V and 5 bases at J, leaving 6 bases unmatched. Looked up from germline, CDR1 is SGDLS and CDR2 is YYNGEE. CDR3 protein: CASSVAPGRAETQYF. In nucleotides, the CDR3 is TGTGCCAGCAGCGTAGCCCCCGGGAGGGCTGAGACCCAGTACTTC.

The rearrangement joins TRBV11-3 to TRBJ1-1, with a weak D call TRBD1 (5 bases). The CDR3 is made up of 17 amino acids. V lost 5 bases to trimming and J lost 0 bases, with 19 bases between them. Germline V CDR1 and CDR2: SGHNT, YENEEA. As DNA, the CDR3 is TGTGCCAGCAGCCCCCCCGGACACTTCCTCATGAACACTGAAGCTTTCTTT. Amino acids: CASSPPGHFLMNTEAFF.

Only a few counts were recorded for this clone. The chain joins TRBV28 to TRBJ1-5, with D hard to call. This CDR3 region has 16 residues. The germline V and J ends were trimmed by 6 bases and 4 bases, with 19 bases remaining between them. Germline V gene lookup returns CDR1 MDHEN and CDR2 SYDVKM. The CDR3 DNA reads TGTGCCAGCAGCTTCTCTAGGAGGTTGGGAAATCAGCCCCAGCATTTT. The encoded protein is CASSFSRRLGNQPQHF.

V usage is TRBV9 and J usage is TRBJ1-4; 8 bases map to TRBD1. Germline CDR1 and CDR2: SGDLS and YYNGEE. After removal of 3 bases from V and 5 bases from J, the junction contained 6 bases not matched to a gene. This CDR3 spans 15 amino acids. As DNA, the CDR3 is TGTGCCAGCAGCGCTTCGGGACAGGCGAATGAAAAACTGTTTTTT. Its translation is CASSASGQANEKLFF.

CDR3 bases: TGCGCCAGCACCCCCAGCACAGGGGGGGAGACCCAGTACTTC. Protein product: CASTPSTGGETQYF. The V gene is TRBV5-1, the J gene TRBJ2-5, with 8 bases lining up with TRBD1. The CDR3 has 14 amino acids. V lost 6 bases and J lost 5; bases outside the gene matches: 9. Germline V gene sequence: CDR1 SGHRS, CDR2 YFSETQ.

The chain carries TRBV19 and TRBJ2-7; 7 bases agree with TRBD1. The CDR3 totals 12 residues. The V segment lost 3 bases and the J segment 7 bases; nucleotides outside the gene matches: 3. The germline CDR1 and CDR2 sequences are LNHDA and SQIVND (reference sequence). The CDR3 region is CASSMGQREQYF. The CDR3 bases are TGTGCCAGTAGTATGGGACAGAGGGAGCAGTACTTC. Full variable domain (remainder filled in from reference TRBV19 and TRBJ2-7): DGGITQSPKYLFRKEGQNVTLSCEQNLNHDAMYWYRQDPGQGLRLIYYSQIVNDFQKGDIAEGYSVSREKKESFPLTVTSAQKNPTAFYLCASSMGQREQYFGPGTRLTVT.

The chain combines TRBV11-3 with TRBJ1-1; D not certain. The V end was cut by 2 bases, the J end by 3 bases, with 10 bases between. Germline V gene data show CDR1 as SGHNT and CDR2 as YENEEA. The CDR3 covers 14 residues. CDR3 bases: TGTGCCAGCAGCTTAAATGGTGCAGACACTGAAGCTTTCTTT. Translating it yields CASSLNGADTEAFF.